A single T cell receptor (beta chain) is shown here with its context. Its binding antigen is unknown. Per-base quality was not reported, and no clone a single base away is much larger than it. This sample was included in a study of blood T cell repertoires in COVID-19 (dated by TCRdb to between 2020 and 2021). In the study overall: Collaborator samples came from the United States, Italy and Spain and covered acute and convalescent phases of COVID-19. The samples were drawn from two sources: the first 160 participants of the ongoing ImmuneRACE study, and 950 to 1,500 subjects contributed by 6 global collaborators. Where available, HLA class I and class II types were taken from metadata supplied by the sample provider and were not determined by assay-based typing. The prospective study material was composed of cDNA or gDNA derived from T cells, B-cell-depleted T cells, or PBMCs. The repertoires were released in a freely available public database meant as a resource for research on the immune response to SARS-CoV-2. Subjects who had been exposed to COVID-19, were actively infected with it, or had recovered from it provided the deeply sampled blood TCRbeta repertoires that made up the dataset. Sample metadata almost always included a de-identified subject ID, COVID-19 status, age in years and sex. Broader findings and caveats from the paper: Clinical and demographic metadata were provided uncurated, with the amount varying by source and participant.

TCRbeta CDR3 regions were amplified from genomic DNA by means of the immunoSEQ Assay, a bias-controlled multiplex PCR. On the study's bioinformatics: Nucleated cell counts per sample were estimated from amplification of reference gene primers within the assay. To quantify the absolute abundance of each unique TCRbeta CDR3 rearrangement, sequence reads were collapsed and filtered. For each sample, productive Simpson clonality was calculated as the square root of Simpson's diversity index across productive rearrangements. In TCRdb, the immuneACCESS table is reduced to in-frame sequences with V and J assigned. These tables do not hold every clone; where another copy was compared, an unresolved V gene accounts for under half, and the others remain unexplained. V, J and clone size are taken as reported in that table, and D and trimming were inferred from the DNA itself. The sample table shows 35,000 to 45,000 clones, and around 83% are seen once. The ten largest make up roughly three fifths of the sample.

For CDR1 and CDR2, the germline V gene (reference sequence) lists GTSNPN and SVGIG. Trimming takes 1 base from V and 7 bases from J, and the germline ends sit 14 bases apart. Measured from the cysteine to the phenylalanine, the CDR3 is 14 residues long. The retained sequence is limited to the CDR3, 42 bases, with the frame set at the first base. Each collaborating institution followed its own protocols to collect whole blood in K2EDTA tubes. Collaborator samples were shipped for TCRbeta analysis as frozen whole blood, isolated PBMCs, or DNA extracted from either sample type. The specimen sequenced was peripheral blood. Here the chain combines TRBV30 and TRBJ1-3; TRBD1 might be the D gene, on 5 matching bases. The TCR comes from a man in his 70s with acute or convalescent COVID-19. The base sequence is TGTGCCTGGAGTGGACAGCTTGGGGTTAACACCATATATTTT. Its protein product is CAWSGQLGVNTIYF. Where the CDR3 stops, the reference TRBV30 and TRBJ1-3 genes take over; the full variable domain is SQTIHQWPATLVQPVGSPLSLECTVEGTSNPNLYWYRQAAGRGLQLLFYSVGIGQISSEVPQNLSASRPQDRQFILSSKKLLLSDSGFYLCAWSGQLGVNTIYFGEGSWLTVV.